These 16 T cell receptor beta chains came from one sample sequenced in a study of shared clonotypes between healthy human individuals. Assay: immunoSEQ multiplex PCR; the TCRdb copy retains only in-frame clones and omits some. The sample records about 2.4 million clones, approximately 94% being singletons. The sequenced material came from naive CD4+ T cells from PBMCs. Subset defined: CD45RA+ positively selected. These receptor sequences come from a man in his late teens or twenties in good health. Some clones in this sample may be carry-over from other donors' samples.

The chain has TRBV7-9 and TRBJ2-4, with D possibly TRBD2 on 6 matching bases. The CDR3 is 15 residues long. The germline V and J ends were trimmed by 5 bases and 0 bases, with 11 bases remaining between them. Germline values: CDR1 SEHNR, CDR2 FQNEAQ (reference sequence). The DNA for the CDR3 is TGTGCCAGCAGCCCTGGGAGGATAGCCAAAAACATTCAGTACTTC. The encoded protein is CASSPGRIAKNIQYF. The variable domain in full, with the rest retrieved from reference TRBV7-9 and TRBJ2-4, is DTGVSQNPRHKITKRGQNVTFRCDPISEHNRLYWYRQTLGQGPEFLTYFQNEAQLEKSRLLSDRFSAERPKGSFSTLEIQRTEQGDSAMYLCASSPGRIAKNIQYFGAGTRLSVL.

The rearrangement joins TRBV15 to TRBJ2-3; 9 bases agree with TRBD2. Germline V CDR1 and CDR2: LNHNV, YYDKDF (reference sequence). The length of the CDR3 is 16 residues. V lost 2 bases to trimming and J lost 0 bases; unmatched junction nucleotides: 3. The CDR3 DNA reads TGTGCCACCAGCAGATCTAGCGGGACTAGCACAGATACGCAGTATTTT. It specifies CATSRSSGTSTDTQYF.

The chain is built from TRBV13 and TRBJ2-3, with 11 bases that match TRBD2. The CDR3 has 17 residues. Germline V lookup: CDR1 PRHDT, CDR2 FYEKMQ (reference sequence). Trimming removed 0 bases from V and 5 bases from J; junction bases left unmatched: 7. The CDR3: CASSLGPLAGGQDTQYF. As DNA, the CDR3 is TGTGCCAGCAGCTTAGGTCCGCTAGCGGGAGGACAAGATACGCAGTATTTT.

On this clone: Distinct nucleotide sequences in the sample also encode this CDR3. The V gene is TRBV7-2, the J gene TRBJ2-5, with TRBD2 matching 7 bases. V was clipped by 3 bases and J by 3 bases; unmatched bases: 1. Germline V gene data show CDR1 as SGHTA and CDR2 as FQGNSA. The CDR3 length is 13 residues. The CDR3 nucleotides are TGTGCCAGCAGCTTTGCGGGGGAAGAGACCCAGTACTTC. As protein: CASSFAGEETQYF.

The chain joins TRBV4-2 to TRBJ1-3; 8 nucleotides match TRBD1. The ends lost 1 base at V and 4 bases at J; junction bases unmatched: 6. Germline V CDR1 and CDR2: LGHNA, YNFKEQ. This CDR3 spans 16 amino acids. The CDR3 spells CASSQVTGGTGNTIYF. Here the CDR3 DNA reads TGTGCCAGCAGCCAAGTTACAGGGGGAACCGGAAACACCATATATTTT.

The genes are TRBV15 and TRBJ2-7; the D is unclear. Germline loops: CDR1 LNHNV, CDR2 YYDKDF (reference sequence). Trimming took 6 bases from V and 2 from J, leaving 11 bases between them. The CDR3 contains 13 residues. CDR3 loop: CATSFSRPYEQYF. The DNA for the CDR3 is TGTGCCACCAGTTTCTCCCGTCCCTACGAGCAGTACTTC. The variable domain in full, completed from reference TRBV15 and TRBJ2-7, reads DAMVIQNPRYQVTQFGKPVTLSCSQTLNHNVMYWYQQKSSQAPKLLFHYYDKDFNNEADTPDNFQSRRPNTSFCFLDIRSPGLGDTAMYLCATSFSRPYEQYFGPGTRLTVT.

This rearrangement joins TRBV4-2 to TRBJ2-2; TRBD2 aligns across 7 bases. Germline V CDR1 and CDR2: LGHNA, YNFKEQ. The junction had 6 bases not matched to a gene; V was cut back by 3 bases and J by 5 bases. The CDR3 is made up of 15 amino acids. CDR3 DNA sequence: TGTGCCAGCAGCCAGGTAGCGGGTGGGACCGGGGAGCTGTTTTTT. It translates to CASSQVAGGTGELFF.

For this clone: In the same sample, other DNA sequences code for this CDR3. V and J are TRBV9 and TRBJ2-1; D might be TRBD2 (6 bases). The V gene's germline CDR1 is SGDLS and CDR2 YYNGEE. CDR3 size: 14 residues. Trimming took 2 bases from V and 5 from J, leaving 11 bases between them. The CDR3 is CASSVGAGNNEQFF. For the CDR3, the DNA is TGTGCCAGCAGCGTTGGGGCGGGGAACAATGAGCAGTTCTTC.

The chain joins TRBV5-1 to TRBJ1-2, with D possibly matching TRBD1 (5 bases). Germline V lookup: CDR1 SGHRS, CDR2 YFSETQ. Trimming pared 4 bases from V and 4 bases from J, leaving 17 bases between. This CDR3 has 15 residues. CDR3: CASSPGQKSSYGYTF. CDR3 in DNA: TGCGCCAGCAGCCCGGGGCAGAAGAGTTCCTATGGCTACACCTTC.

V is TRBV18 and J is TRBJ1-1; D is undetermined. In germline, CDR1 is KGHSH, CDR2 LQKENI. The CDR3 sequence is 14 residues long. With 0 bases removed from V and 3 bases from J, the gap between germline ends came to 8 bases. The CDR3 region has the DNA TGTGCCAGCTCACCACCAAGCGGGTACACTGAAGCTTTCTTT. This gives the protein CASSPPSGYTEAFF.

The chain recombines TRBV6-1 with TRBJ1-4, with D maybe TRBD1 (6 bases). CDR3 length: 16 amino acids. V lost 1 base and J lost 5, with 14 bases in between. CDR1 and CDR2 (germline): MNHNS, SASEGT. The CDR3, as DNA: TGTGCCAGCAGTGAAGAGGGGGGGACTTCAAATGAAAAACTGTTTTTT. Protein product: CASSEEGGTSNEKLFF.

This sequence joins TRBV5-1 and TRBJ1-1, with 9 bases matching TRBD1. This CDR3 region has 17 residues. Germline V CDR1 and CDR2: SGHRS, YFSETQ. The V gene end was trimmed by 3 bases and the J gene end by 5 bases; junction bases not matched to a gene: 14. The CDR3 reads CASSSQPTTGGGTEAFF. The CDR3 bases are TGCGCCAGCAGCTCACAACCGACGACAGGGGGTGGGACTGAAGCTTTCTTT.

The J gene is TRBJ1-5, the V gene TRBV28; D is unclear. V was trimmed by 7 bases and J by 3 bases, leaving 16 bases between them. CDR1 and CDR2 (germline): MDHEN, SYDVKM. CDR3 length: 15 residues. The CDR3 DNA reads as TGTGCCAGCAATTCCAACTCAGGTTACAATCAGCCCCAGCATTTT. Encoded protein: CASNSNSGYNQPQHF.

A remark on this clone: This sample includes further DNA sequences coding for the same CDR3. The chain carries TRBV28 and TRBJ1-2; D unclear. Germline values: CDR1 MDHEN, CDR2 SYDVKM. Trimming took 2 bases from V and 4 from J, leaving 5 bases between them. CDR3 size: 12 residues. In DNA form, the CDR3 reads TGTGCCAGCAGTTTAACGAGCTATGGCTACACCTTC. Translation gives CASSLTSYGYTF.

This clone was seen a single time. The V call is TRBV9, the J call TRBJ2-7; D is perhaps TRBD1 or TRBD2 (6 bases each). V gave up 4 bases and J gave up 2 bases, with 13 bases separating them. This CDR3 has 14 residues. Germline CDR1 and CDR2: SGDLS and YYNGEE. The CDR3 region has the DNA TGTGCCAGCAGCCCTCTCGGGGGCCCCTACGAGCAGTACTTC. Its protein product is CASSPLGGPYEQYF.

The chain combines TRBV11-2 with TRBJ2-2; TRBD1 matches 10 bases. With 4 bases clipped from V and 6 bases from J, the junction kept 8 bases outside the gene matches. The CDR3 covers 16 residues. Germline CDR1 is SGHAT and CDR2 is FQNNGV. CDR3 in DNA: TGTGCCAGCAGCTCGACAGGGGGCTTTGTAGCCGGGGAGCTGTTTTTT. It codes for CASSSTGGFVAGELFF.